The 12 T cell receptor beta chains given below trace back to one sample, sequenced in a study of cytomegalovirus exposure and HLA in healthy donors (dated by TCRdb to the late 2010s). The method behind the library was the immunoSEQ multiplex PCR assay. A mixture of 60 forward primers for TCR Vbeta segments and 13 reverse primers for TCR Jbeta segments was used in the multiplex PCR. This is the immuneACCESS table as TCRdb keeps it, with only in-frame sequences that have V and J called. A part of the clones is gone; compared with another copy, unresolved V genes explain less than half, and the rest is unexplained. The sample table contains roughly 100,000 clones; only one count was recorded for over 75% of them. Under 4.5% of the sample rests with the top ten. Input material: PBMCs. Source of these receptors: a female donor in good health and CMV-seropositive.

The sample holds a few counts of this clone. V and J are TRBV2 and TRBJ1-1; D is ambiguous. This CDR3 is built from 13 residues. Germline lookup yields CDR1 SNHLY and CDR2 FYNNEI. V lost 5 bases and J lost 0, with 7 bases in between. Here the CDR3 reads CASSQNMNTEAFF. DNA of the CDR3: TGTGCCAGCAGTCAGAACATGAACACTGAAGCTTTCTTT.

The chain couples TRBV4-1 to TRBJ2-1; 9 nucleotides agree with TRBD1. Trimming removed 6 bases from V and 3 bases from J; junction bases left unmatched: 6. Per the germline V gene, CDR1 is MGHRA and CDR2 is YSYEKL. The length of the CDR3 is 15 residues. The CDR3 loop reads CASSPGQGFYNEQFF. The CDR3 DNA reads TGCGCCAGCAGTCCGGGACAGGGTTTCTACAATGAGCAGTTCTTC.

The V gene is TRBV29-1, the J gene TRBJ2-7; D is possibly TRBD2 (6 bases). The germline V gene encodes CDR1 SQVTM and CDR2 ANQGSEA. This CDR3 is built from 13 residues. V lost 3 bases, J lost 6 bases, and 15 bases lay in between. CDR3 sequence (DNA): TGCAGCGTTGAGGTGACGGGGGTGGGCGAGCAGTACTTC. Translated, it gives CSVEVTGVGEQYF.

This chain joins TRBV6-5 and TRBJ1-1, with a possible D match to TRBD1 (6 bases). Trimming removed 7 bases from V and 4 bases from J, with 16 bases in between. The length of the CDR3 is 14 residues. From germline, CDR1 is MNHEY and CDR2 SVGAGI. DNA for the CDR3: TGTGCCAGCACCCGAACAGGGCCTGGCACTGAAGCTTTCTTT. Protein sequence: CASTRTGPGTEAFF.

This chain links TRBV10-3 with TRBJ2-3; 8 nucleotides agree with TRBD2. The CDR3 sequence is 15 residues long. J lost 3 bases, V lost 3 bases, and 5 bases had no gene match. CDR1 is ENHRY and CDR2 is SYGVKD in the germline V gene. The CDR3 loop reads CAISELAGLTDTQYF. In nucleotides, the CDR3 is TGTGCCATCAGTGAATTAGCGGGGCTAACAGATACGCAGTATTTT.

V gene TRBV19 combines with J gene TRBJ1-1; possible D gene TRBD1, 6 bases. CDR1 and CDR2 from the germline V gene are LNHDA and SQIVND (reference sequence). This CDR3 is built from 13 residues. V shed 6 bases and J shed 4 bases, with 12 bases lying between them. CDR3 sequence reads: CASSDRFGTEAFF. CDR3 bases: TGTGCCAGTAGCGACAGGTTCGGCACTGAAGCTTTCTTT.

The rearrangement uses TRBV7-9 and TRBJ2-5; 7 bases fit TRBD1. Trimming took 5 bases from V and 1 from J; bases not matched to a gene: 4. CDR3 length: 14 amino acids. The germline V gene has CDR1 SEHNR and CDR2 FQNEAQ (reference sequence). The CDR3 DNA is TGTGCCAGCAGCCGAGGGACAGCCCAAGAGACCCAGTACTTC. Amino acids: CASSRGTAQETQYF.

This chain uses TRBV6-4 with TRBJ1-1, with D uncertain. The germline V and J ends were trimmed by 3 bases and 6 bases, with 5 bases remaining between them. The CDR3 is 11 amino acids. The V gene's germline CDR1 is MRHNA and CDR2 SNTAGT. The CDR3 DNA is TGTGCCAGCAGTGATTCGGCTGAAGCTTTCTTT. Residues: CASSDSAEAFF.

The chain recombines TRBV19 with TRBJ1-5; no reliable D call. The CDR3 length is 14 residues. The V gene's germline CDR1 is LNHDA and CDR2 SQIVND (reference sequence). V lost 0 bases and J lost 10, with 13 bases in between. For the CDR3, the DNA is TGTGCCAGTAGTATAGATCCGGGCAGGACTCCCCAGCATTTT. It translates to CASSIDPGRTPQHF.

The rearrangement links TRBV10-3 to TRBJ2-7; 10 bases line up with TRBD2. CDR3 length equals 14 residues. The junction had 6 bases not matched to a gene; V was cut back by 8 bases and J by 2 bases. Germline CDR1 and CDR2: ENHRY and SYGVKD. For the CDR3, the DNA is TGTGCCATCGGACCTAGCGGGAGCACCTACGAGCAGTACTTC. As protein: CAIGPSGSTYEQYF.

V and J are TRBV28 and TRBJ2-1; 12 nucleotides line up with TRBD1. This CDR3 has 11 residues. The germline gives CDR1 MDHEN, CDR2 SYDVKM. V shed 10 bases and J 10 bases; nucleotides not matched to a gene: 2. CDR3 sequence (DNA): TGTGCCATCGGGACAGGGGGCGAGCAGTTCTTC. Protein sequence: CAIGTGGEQFF. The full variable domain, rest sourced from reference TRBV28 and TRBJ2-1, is DVKVTQSSRYLVKRTGEKVFLECVQDMDHENMFWYRQDPGLGLRLIYFSYDVKMKEKGDIPEGYSVSREKKERFSLILESASTNQTSMYLCAIGTGGEQFFGPGTRLTVL.

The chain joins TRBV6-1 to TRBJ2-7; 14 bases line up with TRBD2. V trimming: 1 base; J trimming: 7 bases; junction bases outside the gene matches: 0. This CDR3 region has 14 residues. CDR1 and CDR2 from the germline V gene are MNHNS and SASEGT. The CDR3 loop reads CASSEGTSGREQYF. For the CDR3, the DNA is TGTGCCAGCAGTGAAGGGACTAGCGGGAGGGAGCAGTACTTC.